This TCR beta chain was retrieved from a study of T-cell reconstitution after alpha-beta-depleted transplantation in children (dated by TCRdb to the mid-2010s). With regard to the full study: The study quantitatively tracked T-cell immune reconstitution after TCRalphabeta/CD19-depleted allogeneic hematopoietic cell transplantation in children using TCR repertoire profiling.

Only a few counts were recorded for this clonotype. What this receptor recognizes is not known. The record has no base qualities; no much larger clone is one base away. The library came from PCR. The sequencer was an Illumina HiSeq 2500. To normalize quantification of the TCRbeta repertoire, the TCR libraries were built with molecular barcoding that relied on unique molecular identifiers. The public sequencing data were trimmed at Q25 with fastp and processed into clonotypes with MiXCR by TCRdb, which kept only in-frame beta chains. Merged by CDR3 protein, the rows form single entries marked with the most common genes and DNA. This sample has around 380,000 distinct CDR3 sequences in its table, and roughly a tenth of those were observed once. About 5% of the sample comes from the top ten. Inclusive of the bounding cysteine and phenylalanine, the CDR3 is 13 residues long. The kept DNA is CDR3 alone, 39 bases in frame from the first base. CDR1 and CDR2 are drawn from the germline V gene: KGHSH, LQKENI. V loses 4 bases, J loses 8 bases, and the germline ends lie 14 bases apart.

Here the sequenced sample was PBMCs from the stem cell graft donor, taken from the stem cell graft. The receptor's source is a human donor who donated a stem cell graft to a child with acute myeloid leukemia. Rearrangement joined TRBV18 to TRBJ1-1; no D gene can be assigned with confidence. At the DNA level, the sequence is TGTGCCAGCTCACTCACTTCTTCATCGGAAGCTTTCTTT. This translates into CASSLTSSSEAFF.